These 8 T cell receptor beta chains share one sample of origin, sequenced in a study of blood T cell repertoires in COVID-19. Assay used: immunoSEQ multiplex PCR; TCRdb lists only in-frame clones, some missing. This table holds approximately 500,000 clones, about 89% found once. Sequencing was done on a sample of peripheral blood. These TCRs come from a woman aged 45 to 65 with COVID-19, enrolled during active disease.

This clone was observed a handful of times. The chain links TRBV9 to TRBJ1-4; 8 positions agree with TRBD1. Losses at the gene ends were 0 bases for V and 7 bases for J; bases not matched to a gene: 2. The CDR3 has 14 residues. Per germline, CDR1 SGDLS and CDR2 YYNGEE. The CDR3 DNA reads TGTGCCAGCAGCGTAGGCGGGACAGGTGAAAAACTGTTTTTT. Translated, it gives CASSVGGTGEKLFF.

The chain's CDR3 is CASRPGTPRTGSGYTF. The CDR3 DNA reads TGTGCCAGCAGGCCAGGGACCCCACGGACAGGGTCCGGCTACACCTTC. The V gene is TRBV7-2, the J gene TRBJ1-2; 8 bases map to TRBD1. There are 16 residues in the CDR3. The V and J ends lost 6 bases and 8 bases, in that order; junction bases with no gene match: 17. Germline V gives CDR1 SGHTA, CDR2 FQGNSA.

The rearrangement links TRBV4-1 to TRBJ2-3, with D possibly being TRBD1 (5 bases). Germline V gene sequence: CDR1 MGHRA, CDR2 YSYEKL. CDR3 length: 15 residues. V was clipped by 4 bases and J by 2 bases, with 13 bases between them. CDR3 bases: TGCGCCAGCAGCCCCAGGGCTAGGTACACAGATACGCAGTATTTT. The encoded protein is CASSPRARYTDTQYF.

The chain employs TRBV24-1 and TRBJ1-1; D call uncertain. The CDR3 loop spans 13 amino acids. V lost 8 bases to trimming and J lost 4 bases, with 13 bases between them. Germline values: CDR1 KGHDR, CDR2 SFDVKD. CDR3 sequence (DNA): TGTGCCACCAATTCAGCCTCGGGCACTGAAGCTTTCTTT. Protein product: CATNSASGTEAFF.

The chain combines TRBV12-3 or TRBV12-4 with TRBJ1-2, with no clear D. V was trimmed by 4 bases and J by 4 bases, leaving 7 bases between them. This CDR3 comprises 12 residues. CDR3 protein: CASSSLTYGYTF. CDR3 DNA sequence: TGTGCCAGCAGTTCCCTAACCTATGGCTACACCTTC.

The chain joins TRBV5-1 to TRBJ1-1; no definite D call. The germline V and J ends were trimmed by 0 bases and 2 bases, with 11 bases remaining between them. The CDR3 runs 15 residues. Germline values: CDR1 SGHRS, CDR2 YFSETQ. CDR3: CASSLVGQFNTEAFF. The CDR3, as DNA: TGCGCCAGCAGCTTGGTTGGGCAGTTCAACACTGAAGCTTTCTTT.

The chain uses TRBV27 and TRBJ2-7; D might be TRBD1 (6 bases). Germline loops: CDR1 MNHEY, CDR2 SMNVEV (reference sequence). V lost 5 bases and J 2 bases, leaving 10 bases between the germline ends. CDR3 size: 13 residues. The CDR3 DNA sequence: TGTGCCAGCAGTCGGGACATGCCCTACGAGCAGTACTTC. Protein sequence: CASSRDMPYEQYF.

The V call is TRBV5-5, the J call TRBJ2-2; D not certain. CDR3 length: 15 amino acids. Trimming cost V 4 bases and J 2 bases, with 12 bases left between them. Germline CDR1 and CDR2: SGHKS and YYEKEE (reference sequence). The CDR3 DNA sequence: TGTGCCAGCAGCCCCCGGGTCTTAAACACCGGGGAGCTGTTTTTT. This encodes CASSPRVLNTGELFF.